The clone carrying this TCR beta chain showed up many times. This sample was included in a study of response to subunit inactivated influenza vaccine. This CDR3 has 14 amino acids. Germline V lookup: CDR1 SGHRS, CDR2 YFSETQ. The germline V and J ends were trimmed by 0 bases and 2 bases, with 8 bases remaining between them. Each CDR3 protein gets one entry after TCRdb re-called the RT-PCR reads with MiXCR. Of around 570,000 distinct CDR3 sequences listed, around 11% are singletons. In addition, the sample was reused for a study of T cells expressing NK-cell markers. That report adds: cDNA encoding TCR beta was synthesized via 5'RACE template switching incorporating UMIs. The authors restricted sorting to alpha-beta TCR T cells with an anti-gamma-delta TCR antibody in several experiments. Four of the donors also had these clonotypes leading their CD3+CD56-NKG2C+ fraction.

The J gene is TRBJ2-5, the V gene TRBV5-1; D is possibly TRBD1 (5 bases). This receptor was taken from a man aged 50-59 years who received an inactivated influenza vaccine. The sample here was PBMCs from blood, taken on the day of vaccination. The CDR3 protein is CASSLAGKQETQYF. The CDR3 DNA is TGCGCCAGCAGCTTGGCAGGGAAGCAAGAGACCCAGTACTTC.